The 9 T cell receptor beta chains below all came from one sample that was sequenced in a study of Ad26.COV2.S vaccination and SARS-CoV-2 variants. Assay: immunoSEQ multiplex PCR; the TCRdb copy retains only in-frame clones and omits some. Of around 450,000 clones detected, nearly 90% appear once; the ten largest clones hold more than 1.5%. The treatment here: roughly 18 received Ad26.COV2.S at low or high dose, single or two shots; 5 received placebo; per-sample allocation not given. Sampling was performed 63 days after the first vaccine or placebo injection. The sample was peripheral blood, taken in a trial of Ad26.COV2.S vaccine versus placebo. These receptor sequences come from a person aged 18 to 59 who received the Ad26.COV2.S COVID-19 vaccine or a placebo.

The chain joins TRBV12-3 or TRBV12-4 to TRBJ2-2, with no clear D. This CDR3 contains 13 residues. The V end was cut by 2 bases, the J end by 4 bases, with 5 bases between. The DNA for the CDR3 is TGTGCCAGCAGTTTACTGGTCACCGGGGAGCTGTTTTTT. It specifies CASSLLVTGELFF.

V gene TRBV27 combines with J gene TRBJ2-7; 8 nucleotides match TRBD2. The junction had 6 bases not matched to a gene; V was cut back by 4 bases and J by 4 bases. Germline loops: CDR1 MNHEY, CDR2 SMNVEV (reference sequence). The CDR3 sequence is 14 residues long. CDR3 DNA: TGTGCCAGCAGTTCACGGGGGGGTTGGTACGAGCAGTACTTC. Its translation is CASSSRGGWYEQYF.

This sequence joins TRBV5-5 and TRBJ2-3; the D gene is possibly TRBD2 (6 bases). This CDR3 has 13 residues. V gave up 4 bases and J gave up 4 bases, with 10 bases separating them. Germline CDR1 and CDR2: SGHKS and YYEKEE (reference sequence). The CDR3 here is CASSLPGADTQYF. The CDR3 DNA reads as TGTGCCAGCAGCCTCCCGGGGGCAGATACGCAGTATTTT.

The chain couples TRBV7-3 to TRBJ2-5, with 9 positions matching TRBD1. This CDR3 is built from 15 residues. After removal of 4 bases from V and 2 bases from J, the junction contained 5 bases not matched to a gene. In germline, CDR1 is SGHTA, CDR2 FQGTGA. CDR3 DNA sequence: TGTGCCAGCAGCTCAATCGGGACAGGGCAAGAGACCCAGTACTTC. This encodes CASSSIGTGQETQYF. Combining the CDR3 with reference TRBV7-3 and TRBJ2-5 gives the whole variable domain GAGVSQTPSNKVTEKGKYVELRCDPISGHTALYWYRQSLGQGPEFLIYFQGTGAADDSGLPNDRFFAVRPEGSVSTLKIQRTERGDSAVYLCASSSIGTGQETQYFGPGTRLLVL.

The rearrangement joins TRBV6-5 to TRBJ2-7, with 7 bases that match TRBD2. The CDR3 length is 12 residues. Germline CDR1 is MNHEY and CDR2 is SVGAGI. J was trimmed by 0 bases and V by 7 bases; bases with no gene match: 0. The CDR3 reads CASTSGSYEQYF. CDR3 DNA: TGTGCCAGCACTAGCGGCTCCTACGAGCAGTACTTC.

This clone was observed a handful of times. J is TRBJ1-6 and V is TRBV28, with D uncertain. This CDR3 has 13 residues. V was pared by 5 bases and J by 5 bases, with 7 bases between. Looked up from germline, CDR1 is MDHEN and CDR2 is SYDVKM. The CDR3: CASSTMNNSPLHF. The CDR3 coding sequence is TGTGCCAGCAGTACTATGAATAATTCACCCCTCCACTTT.

The V and J genes are TRBV2 and TRBJ1-2; 7 bases line up with TRBD1. The CDR3 totals 15 residues. The germline CDR1 and CDR2 sequences are SNHLY and FYNNEI. V gave up 6 bases and J gave up 8 bases; unmatched junction bases: 15. In DNA, the CDR3 is TGTGCCAGCAGCGGGGGACAGCCAGGTCCGGGAGGCTACACCTTC. Amino acids: CASSGGQPGPGGYTF.

The chain links TRBV7-2 to TRBJ1-1; D remains ambiguous. Germline lookup yields CDR1 SGHTA and CDR2 FQGNSA. V lost 1 base and J lost 5, with 14 bases in between. CDR3 length: 15 amino acids. The chain's CDR3 is CASSLGPGMSTEAFF. The CDR3 region has the DNA TGTGCCAGCAGCTTAGGACCGGGGATGAGTACTGAAGCTTTCTTT.

The chain combines TRBV5-1 with TRBJ2-5; D remains ambiguous. The CDR3 totals 14 residues. Trimming took 0 bases from V and 1 from J, leaving 7 bases between them. Germline V gene sequence: CDR1 SGHRS, CDR2 YFSETQ. Here the CDR3 DNA reads TGCGCCAGCAGCTTGGGTCCGGTCCAAGAGACCCAGTACTTC. Its protein is CASSLGPVQETQYF.